These 9 T cell receptor beta chains came from one sample sequenced in a study of Graves' ophthalmopathy and Graves' hyperthyroidism. The sequenced template was RNA, covering the TCR beta CDR3 region. Investigators did first-round RT-PCR with HTBI primers, then second-round multiplex PCR. One entry per CDR3 protein results from TCRdb running MiXCR on the multiplex PCR reads. The sample lists under 250,000 distinct CDR3 sequences, 20% to 25% occurring once. Sequenced input: peripheral blood. Receptors originate from a woman in her forties or fifties with Graves' ophthalmopathy.

This clonotype has at least ten counts. This chain joins TRBV6-5 and TRBJ2-7; no clear D gene. V was trimmed by 5 bases and J by 0 bases, leaving 8 bases between them. This CDR3 comprises 13 residues. Germline-derived CDR1 and CDR2 are MNHEY and SVGAGI. CDR3 residues: CASSIGPSYEQYF. Here the CDR3 DNA reads TGTGCCAGCAGTATTGGGCCCTCCTACGAGCAGTACTTC.

This clonotype has more than one count but fewer than ten. The chain is built from TRBV30 and TRBJ1-1; no reliable D call. V shed 1 base and J shed 5 bases, with 5 bases lying between them. CDR3 length: 11 residues. Germline V gene data show CDR1 as GTSNPN and CDR2 as SVGIG (reference sequence). In DNA, the CDR3 is TGTGCCTGGAGTGGGTTGACTGAAGCTTTCTTT. Translated, it gives CAWSGLTEAFF.

Only a few counts were recorded for this clonotype. V gene TRBV19 combines with J gene TRBJ1-5; D gene uncertain. Germline assignment: CDR1 LNHDA and CDR2 SQIVND (reference sequence). CDR3 length: 14 residues. Trimming stripped 4 bases from V and 4 bases from J, with 11 bases between. Here the CDR3 reads CASSRGLQNQPQHF. The CDR3 region has the DNA TGTGCCAGTAGTAGGGGTTTACAAAATCAGCCCCAGCATTTT.

This clonotype was seen repeatedly, ten times or more. The chain combines TRBV28 with TRBJ2-7, with D perhaps TRBD2 (6 bases). With 6 bases removed from V and 6 bases from J, the gap between germline ends came to 21 bases. Germline V lookup: CDR1 MDHEN, CDR2 SYDVKM. This CDR3 is 15 amino acids long. This chain's CDR3 is CASSLTRSGVLEQYF. CDR3 nucleotide sequence: TGTGCCAGCAGCCTGACACGATCGGGAGTTCTCGAGCAGTACTTC.

This clonotype occurred many times. CDR3: CASSLGTGGGNYGYTF. The CDR3 coding sequence is TGTGCCAGCAGTCTCGGGACAGGCGGGGGAAACTATGGCTACACCTTC. This chain links TRBV27 with TRBJ1-2; 8 bases are shared with TRBD1. From germline, CDR1 is MNHEY and CDR2 SMNVEV (reference sequence). The CDR3 totals 16 residues. V lost 5 bases and J lost 2; bases outside the gene matches: 10.

This clonotype was seen only a few times. The chain couples TRBV5-1 to TRBJ2-7; no clear D. V was shortened by 4 bases and J by 7 bases, with 21 bases between the two germline ends. The CDR3 contains 15 residues. CDR1 and CDR2 (germline): SGHRS, YFSETQ. CDR3 loop: CASSVLPGPDGEQYF. In DNA, the CDR3 is TGCGCCAGCAGCGTATTACCGGGCCCCGATGGGGAGCAGTACTTC.

The chain uses TRBV24-1 and TRBJ1-1, with 10 bases aligning to TRBD1. The junction had 4 bases not matched to a gene; V was cut back by 1 base and J by 0 bases. Germline V gene lookup returns CDR1 KGHDR and CDR2 SFDVKD. This CDR3 is 17 amino acids long. The CDR3 nucleotides read TGTGCCACCAGTGATTTTGGGGACAGGGGAATGAACACTGAAGCTTTCTTT. Amino acid sequence: CATSDFGDRGMNTEAFF.

This clonotype was seen repeatedly, ten times or more. The rearrangement uses TRBV20-1 and TRBJ1-6; D gene ambiguous. This CDR3 is built from 15 residues. From germline, CDR1 is DFQATT and CDR2 SNEGSKA (reference sequence). The V and J ends lost 2 bases and 0 bases respectively, with 8 bases between them. Written as DNA, the CDR3 is TGCAGTGCTAGACCATCGAGCTCCTATAATTCACCCCTCCACTTT. Amino acids: CSARPSSSYNSPLHF.

Many counts were recorded for this clonotype. The chain employs TRBV24-1 and TRBJ2-5; D not resolved. CDR1 is KGHDR, CDR2 SFDVKD, per germline. V was pared by 5 bases and J by 4 bases, with 13 bases between. The CDR3 covers 14 residues. CDR3 DNA sequence: TGTGCCACCAGTGGGCTAGGTAGTGGAGAGACCCAGTACTTC. This codes for CATSGLGSGETQYF.